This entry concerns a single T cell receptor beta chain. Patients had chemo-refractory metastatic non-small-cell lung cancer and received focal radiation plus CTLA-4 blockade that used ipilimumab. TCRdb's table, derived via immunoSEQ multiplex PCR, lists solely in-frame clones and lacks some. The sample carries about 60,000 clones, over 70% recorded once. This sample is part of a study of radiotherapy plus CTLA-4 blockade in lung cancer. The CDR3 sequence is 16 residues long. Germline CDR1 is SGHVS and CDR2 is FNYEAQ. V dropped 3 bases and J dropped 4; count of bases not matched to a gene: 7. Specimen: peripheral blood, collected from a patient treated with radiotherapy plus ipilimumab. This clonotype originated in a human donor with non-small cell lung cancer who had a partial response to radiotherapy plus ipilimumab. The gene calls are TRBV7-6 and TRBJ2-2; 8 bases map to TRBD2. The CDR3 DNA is TGTGCCAGCAGCTTCAGGACTAGCTCGGTCACCGGGGAGCTGTTTTTT. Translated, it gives CASSFRTSSVTGELFF.